These T cell receptor beta chains were read from a single sample in a study of blood T cell repertoires in COVID-19. The table came from immunoSEQ multiplex PCR; TCRdb's copy has only in-frame clones and leaves some out. The repertoire holds 60,000 to 80,000 clones, with about 88% as singletons. The sequenced sample was peripheral blood. The receptors come from a man in his 70s with acute or convalescent COVID-19. CDR3s include the opening cysteine and the closing phenylalanine or tryptophan. D genes are given only for firm matches. Rows give clone size only sometimes, using once, few, many, or a class for an expanded clone.

>TRBJ2-7|NA|TRBD1|TRBV29-1
TGCAGCGTGGAAGGACAGGGGGCATACGAGCAGTACTTC
CSVEGQGAYEQYF
>TRBJ2-1|once|NA|TRBV5-1
TGCGCCAGCAGCTTGGCCCTTCACAATGAGCAGTTCTTC
CASSLALHNEQFF
>TRBJ1-2|once|NA|TRBV12-5
TGTGCTAGTGGTTTGGACGGGGTCTCCTATGGCTACACCTTC
CASGLDGVSYGYTF
>TRBJ2-3|once|NA|TRBV7-3
TGTGCCAGCAGCCCAACGGGGAAGTTTGCAGATACGCAGTATTTT
CASSPTGKFADTQYF
>TRBJ1-6|NA|NA|TRBV28
TGTGCCAGCAGTTTGGCCCCCTTATTGCAGGGTCTATCCTATAATTCACCCCTCCACTTT
CASSLAPLLQGLSYNSPLHF
>TRBJ2-2|NA|TRBD2|TRBV9
TGTGCCCGCCGCGCCCGCGCGGGGCCTAGCGGGGGGGCGGGCGGGGAGCTGTTTTTT
CARRARAGPSGGAGGELFF
>TRBJ2-5|few|TRBD2|TRBV15
TGTGCCACTAAGACTAGCGGGAGCGTGGAGACCCAGTACTTC
CATKTSGSVETQYF
>TRBJ1-1|NA|NA|TRBV6-5
TGTGCCAGCAGTTATCAGGGGTTGGGAGCTGAAGCTTTCTTT
CASSYQGLGAEAFF
>TRBJ1-3|NA|NA|TRBV7-7
TGTGCTAGCAGCCCCAACACAGGGTCTGGAAACACCATATATTTT
CASSPNTGSGNTIYF
>TRBJ1-2|once|NA|TRBV5-4
TGTGCCAGCAGCATGGGGCAGGGGTATGGCTACACCTTC
CASSMGQGYGYTF
>TRBJ2-5|NA|NA|TRBV3-1/TRBV3-2
TGTGCCAGCAGCCAGAGGGGCGGGATGGAGACCCAGTACTTC
CASSQRGGMETQYF
>TRBJ2-3|NA|NA|TRBV12-3/TRBV12-4
TGTGCCAGCGGCGGGACTTCGCGGGATACGCAGTATTTT
CASGGTSRDTQYF
>TRBJ2-7|NA|NA|TRBV11-2
TGTGCCAGCAGCCCTTCCTACGAGCAGTACTTC
CASSPSYEQYF
>TRBJ1-2|NA|TRBD1|TRBV12-3/TRBV12-4
TGTGCCACCGCGGACAGGGGGTCCTTTGGCTACACCTTC
CATADRGSFGYTF
>TRBJ1-3|NA|NA|TRBV6-5
TGTGCCAGCAGTTACTCGTCAGGGCCTGGAAACACCATATATTTT
CASSYSSGPGNTIYF
>TRBJ2-5|NA|TRBD2|TRBV7-3
TGTGCCAGCAGCCCGGGGGGGCGAGGGGAGACCCAGTACTTC
CASSPGGRGETQYF
>TRBJ2-2|NA|TRBD2|TRBV4-1
TGCGCCAGCAGCCAACCTCCGGGACTAGCGGAAAAGAACACCGGGGAGCTGTTTTTT
CASSQPPGLAEKNTGELFF
>TRBJ2-1|once|NA|TRBV11-2
TGTGCCAGCAAACCTAGGGGCTCCTACAATGAGCAGTTCTTC
CASKPRGSYNEQFF
>TRBJ2-1|once|TRBD2|TRBV28
TGTGCCAGCAGTTTGGGGGCGGCGGGAGGGGTTGAGCAGTTCTTC
CASSLGAAGGVEQFF
>TRBJ1-1|NA|TRBD1|TRBV5-1
TGCGCCAGCAGCTTGGGGGGTACAGGGGTAAGCGCTGAAGCTTTCTTT
CASSLGGTGVSAEAFF
>TRBJ2-2|NA|NA|TRBV11-1
TGTGCCAGCAGCGAAGACAGAGCGAACACCGGGGAGCTGTTTTTT
CASSEDRANTGELFF
>TRBJ2-5|NA|NA|TRBV28
TGTGCCAGCAGTCCGAGCGTGACCCAGTACTTC
CASSPSVTQYF
>TRBJ2-7|NA|NA|TRBV12-2
TGTGCAAGTCGCTTAGTTACCGGGACTAGCGGGAGTGGAGTGTACGAGCAGTACTTC
CASRLVTGTSGSGVYEQYF
>TRBJ2-2|NA|TRBD2|TRBV5-1
TGCGCCAGCAGCTTGGCCGGCGGGAGGGCGAACACCGGGGAGCTGTTTTTT
CASSLAGGRANTGELFF
>TRBJ2-5|once|NA|TRBV19
TGTGCCAGTAGACCTTCTTTGGGGGCCTCGGGGACCCAGTACTTC
CASRPSLGASGTQYF
>TRBJ2-7|NA|TRBD2|TRBV4-1
TGCGCCAGCAGCCAAGGAAGGGTCGGTCCGCGGGAGACCTACGAGCAGTACTTC
CASSQGRVGPRETYEQYF
>TRBJ1-2|NA|TRBD1|TRBV18
TGTGCCAGCTCACCAGCTACAGGGGGATATGGCTACACCTTC
CASSPATGGYGYTF
>TRBJ2-7|NA|TRBD1|TRBV7-2
TGTGCCAGCAGTCCCGTGGGACAGGGGTACGAGCAGTACTTC
CASSPVGQGYEQYF
>TRBJ2-3|NA|TRBD2|TRBV9
TGTGCCAGCAGCACCTCGACTAGCGGGAGATGGTTGGGGCCAGATACGCAGTATTTT
CASSTSTSGRWLGPDTQYF
>TRBJ1-1|few|NA|TRBV5-1
TGCGCCAGCAGCTTGTTACAGCCTCCTGAAGCTTTCTTT
CASSLLQPPEAFF
>TRBJ2-5|few|TRBD1|TRBV9
TGTGCCAGCAGCCCCCGGGACAGGCGGGAGACCCAGTACTTC
CASSPRDRRETQYF
>TRBJ1-1|NA|NA|TRBV10-1
TGCGCCAGCAGTGAGTCGTACAGGAACACTGAAGCTTTCTTT
CASSESYRNTEAFF
>TRBJ1-2|once|NA|TRBV5-1
TGCGCCAGCAGCTCGGATGGCCGGGACTATGGCTACACCTTC
CASSSDGRDYGYTF
>TRBJ2-3|NA|NA|TRBV6-4
TGTGCCAGCAGTGACTTTCCGGGGGGCACAGATACGCAGTATTTT
CASSDFPGGTDTQYF
>TRBJ2-3|NA|TRBD1|TRBV7-2
TGTGCCAGCAGGCGGACAGGATCTAGCACAGATACGCAGTATTTT
CASRRTGSSTDTQYF
>TRBJ1-2|NA|TRBD1|TRBV28
TGTGCCAGCAGTTCGACAGGGGACTATGGCTACACCTTC
CASSSTGDYGYTF
>TRBJ2-1|NA|TRBD2|TRBV19
TGTGCCAGTAGTATTGAGCGGGGAAGCTCCTACAATGAGCAGTTCTTC
CASSIERGSSYNEQFF
>TRBJ2-5|NA|NA|TRBV20-1
TGCAGTGCTAGTAGGGGTAGCGGCCGCAAAGAGACCCAGTACTTC
CSASRGSGRKETQYF
>TRBJ1-6|NA|NA|TRBV12-3/TRBV12-4
TGTGCCAGCAGTTTAGTAGTTAATTCACCCCTCCACTTT
CASSLVVNSPLHF
>TRBJ2-1|NA|NA|TRBV5-1
TGCGCCAGCAGCTTGTCCAGCGGAATTGCCAGCTCCTACAATGAGCAGTTCTTC
CASSLSSGIASSYNEQFF
>TRBJ2-1|NA|NA|TRBV2
TGTGCCAGCAGGAGCCGGACTACCAGCAATGAGCAGTTCTTC
CASRSRTTSNEQFF
>TRBJ1-2|NA|NA|TRBV2
TGTGCCAGCAGTGTGGTTATTTATGGGCGCGATGGCTACACCTTC
CASSVVIYGRDGYTF
>TRBJ1-5|few|NA|TRBV7-9
TGTGCCAGCAGCTTTTCAGGGAATGATCAGCCCCAGCATTTT
CASSFSGNDQPQHF
>TRBJ1-2|NA|NA|TRBV5-1
TGCGCCAGCCGGACCGCAGGGGATAACTATGGCTACACCTTC
CASRTAGDNYGYTF
>TRBJ1-5|NA|NA|TRBV6-1
TGTGCCAGCAGTTCTGACAACGGCAATCAGCCCCAGCATTTT
CASSSDNGNQPQHF
>TRBJ1-3|NA|NA|TRBV19
TGTGCCAGCACCTCTGGGGGGTCCGATGGAAACACCATATATTTT
CASTSGGSDGNTIYF
>TRBJ2-5|NA|TRBD2|TRBV5-1
TGCGCCAGCAGCCTGACACTAGCGGGACAAGAGACCCAGTACTTC
CASSLTLAGQETQYF
>TRBJ2-3|few|TRBD2|TRBV12-5
TGTGCTAGTGGCACCCCTAGCGGGGGTCGGGGAGGGACAGATACGCAGTATTTT
CASGTPSGGRGGTDTQYF
>TRBJ2-6|NA|TRBD2|TRBV7-9
TGTGCCAGCAGCCCCGGGGGGTCTGGGGCCAACGTCCTGACTTTC
CASSPGGSGANVLTF
>TRBJ2-7|NA|TRBD2|TRBV3-1/TRBV3-2
TGTGCCAGCAGCATCAGCGGGAGGACCGGCCCCGAGCAGTACTTC
CASSISGRTGPEQYF
>TRBJ1-4|once|TRBD1|TRBV5-5
TGTGCCAGCAGCTTTCCGGTGACAGGGGGATTTGAAAAACTGTTTTTT
CASSFPVTGGFEKLFF
>TRBJ1-1|once|NA|TRBV6-2/TRBV6-3
TGTGCCAGCAGTTACTCGGCAGGGAGGGCTGAAGCTTTCTTT
CASSYSAGRAEAFF
>TRBJ2-3|NA|TRBD1|TRBV6-1
TGTGCCAGCAGTGAGGCCAGGGGGGATACGCAGTATTTT
CASSEARGDTQYF